Following are 16 T cell receptor beta chains from one sample sequenced in a study of CD8 T cells in ankylosing spondylitis. One entry per CDR3 protein results from TCRdb running MiXCR on the 5' RACE reads. The sample carries about 220,000 distinct CDR3 sequences, approximately 7.3% recorded once. Study-level points and caveats: Apparently characteristic of ankylosing spondylitis blood was a TCR beta motif (about 8 highly homologous variants).

Their cognate antigens are unknown. Specimen: blood, either unsorted or a sorted T cell fraction (not recorded which). Receptor source: a male donor with ankylosing spondylitis.

The sample holds many counts of this clonotype. This sequence joins TRBV7-6 and TRBJ2-1; 10 bases fit TRBD1. This CDR3 comprises 17 residues. The V gene's germline CDR1 is SGHVS and CDR2 FNYEAQ. The V gene end was trimmed by 1 base and the J gene end by 3 bases; junction bases not matched to a gene: 6. DNA of the CDR3: TGTGCCAGCAGCTTAGGGACAGGGGGAACTAACTACAATGAGCAGTTCTTC. This gives the protein CASSLGTGGTNYNEQFF. Full variable domain (outside the CDR3, taken from reference TRBV7-6 and TRBJ2-1): GAGVSQSPRYKVTKRGQDVALRCDPISGHVSLYWYRQALGQGPEFLTYFNYEAQQDKSGLPNDRFSAERPEGSISTLTIQRTEQRDSAMYRCASSLGTGGTNYNEQFFGPGTRLTVL.

The table lists this clonotype with many counts. V is TRBV4-3 and J is TRBJ2-1; D is unclear. CDR1 is LGHNA, CDR2 YSLEER, per germline. V dropped 0 bases and J dropped 0 bases, with 6 bases sitting between them. The CDR3 consists of 15 residues. The CDR3 region has the DNA TGCGCCAGCAGCCAAGACACAGTCTCCTACAATGAGCAGTTCTTC. It translates to CASSQDTVSYNEQFF.

This clonotype was observed a handful of times. The chain uses TRBV18 and TRBJ1-2; D not certain. Trimming removed 2 bases at V and 5 bases at J, with 21 bases between. The CDR3 sequence is 17 residues long. Germline assignment: CDR1 KGHSH and CDR2 LQKENI. CDR3 nucleotide sequence: TGTGCCAGCTCACCAGAATGGAAGGGAGATAATCGGTATGGCTACACCTTC. This gives the protein CASSPEWKGDNRYGYTF.

This clonotype has more than one count but fewer than ten. The gene calls are TRBV5-6 and TRBJ2-3, with 11 bases that match TRBD2. The CDR3 is 15 amino acids. The junction had 7 bases not matched to a gene; V was cut back by 5 bases and J by 5 bases. CDR1 is SGHDT and CDR2 is YYEEEE in the germline V gene. CDR3 DNA sequence: TGTGCCAGCAGAAGGACTAGCGGGTGGAGAGATACGCAGTATTTT. Translated, it gives CASRRTSGWRDTQYF.

A few counts support this clonotype. The chain uses TRBV29-1 and TRBJ2-6; D is unresolved. The CDR3 loop spans 15 amino acids. The V end lost 2 bases, the J end lost 0 bases, and 8 bases lay between the germline ends. Germline lookup yields CDR1 SQVTM and CDR2 ANQGSEA. The CDR3 bases are TGCAGCGTTGAACGGAGAAGCTCTGGGGCCAACGTCCTGACTTTC. Translation gives CSVERRSSGANVLTF.

There are many counts of this clonotype. The V call is TRBV6-2 or TRBV6-3, the J call TRBJ2-1, with TRBD2 matching over 7 bases. The CDR3 consists of 15 residues. J lost 5 bases, V lost 5 bases, and 9 bases had no gene match. Per the germline V gene, CDR1 is MNHEY and CDR2 is SVGEGT. The CDR3 loop is CASSPPPRGNNEQFF. The DNA for the CDR3 is TGTGCCAGCAGTCCCCCTCCGCGGGGGAACAATGAGCAGTTCTTC.

This clonotype was found many times. The chain uses TRBV7-9 and TRBJ2-2; perhaps TRBD2 as D (6 bases). V lost 1 base and J lost 4, with 10 bases in between. CDR1 SEHNR and CDR2 FQNEAQ come from the germline V gene (reference sequence). This CDR3 contains 15 residues. The CDR3 is CASSLVTGGTGELFF. The CDR3 DNA sequence: TGTGCCAGCAGCTTAGTTACCGGGGGCACCGGGGAGCTGTTTTTT.

The chain carries TRBV5-1 and TRBJ2-3; TRBD2 agrees at 7 bases. Germline V gene data show CDR1 as SGHRS and CDR2 as YFSETQ. V shed 7 bases, J shed 3 bases, and the junction held 5 bases outside the gene matches. The CDR3 extends over 13 amino acids. The CDR3 is CASFGEGTDTQYF. For the CDR3, the DNA is TGCGCCAGCTTCGGGGAGGGAACAGATACGCAGTATTTT.

This clonotype has a count of ten or more. This chain links TRBV12-3 or TRBV12-4 with TRBJ1-2; D gene uncertain. V was clipped by 3 bases and J by 10 bases, with 12 bases between them. CDR3 length: 12 amino acids. As DNA, the CDR3 is TGTGCCAGCAGTTTCACGGCGAACCCCTACACCTTC. Its translation: CASSFTANPYTF.

This clonotype was counted ten times or more. The chain combines TRBV29-1 with TRBJ2-1; 7 bases align to TRBD2. Looked up from germline, CDR1 is SQVTM and CDR2 is ANQGSEA. With 7 bases clipped from V and 6 bases from J, the junction kept 15 bases outside the gene matches. The CDR3 contains 15 residues. The CDR3 reads CSAERGDPTPNEQFF. The CDR3 DNA reads TGCAGCGCCGAACGGGGGGATCCCACCCCCAATGAGCAGTTCTTC.

This clonotype was detected many times. In nucleotides, the CDR3 is TGTGCCATCAGTGCCGGGACAGGGAGGTTCAATGAGCAGTTCTTC. Amino acid sequence: CAISAGTGRFNEQFF. The gene calls are TRBV10-3 and TRBJ2-1, with 9 bases identical to TRBD1. Germline CDR1 and CDR2: ENHRY and SYGVKD. J lost 6 bases, V lost 4 bases, and 7 bases had no gene match. This CDR3 contains 15 residues.

This clonotype was counted ten times or more. This chain joins TRBV29-1 and TRBJ2-7; 7 positions agree with TRBD1. The germline V gene encodes CDR1 SQVTM and CDR2 ANQGSEA. The CDR3 is made up of 12 amino acids. Trimming cost V 4 bases and J 4 bases; bases outside gene matches: 4. The CDR3 reads CSVAGQRYEQYF. Here the CDR3 DNA reads TGCAGCGTTGCGGGACAGAGATACGAGCAGTACTTC.

Ten or more counts support this clonotype. The gene calls are TRBV11-2 and TRBJ2-3, with TRBD2 matching 7 bases. Germline trimming cut 4 bases from V and 2 bases from J; bases unmatched to any gene: 6. CDR1 and CDR2 from the germline V gene are SGHAT and FQNNGV. This CDR3 is built from 15 residues. The CDR3 here is CASSSTSRLTDTQYF. DNA of the CDR3: TGTGCCAGCAGCTCGACTAGCAGGCTCACAGATACGCAGTATTTT.

This clonotype was recorded many times. The chain joins TRBV6-1 to TRBJ2-1; 10 bases are shared with TRBD1. The CDR3 is 17 amino acids. J was trimmed by 1 base and V by 6 bases; bases with no gene match: 9. Germline lookup yields CDR1 MNHNS and CDR2 SASEGT. The CDR3 reads CASRSGQGFLSYNEQFF. CDR3 bases: TGTGCCAGCAGATCGGGACAGGGGTTCCTTTCCTACAATGAGCAGTTCTTC.

This clonotype was counted ten times or more. J is TRBJ2-3 and V is TRBV7-9; the D call may be TRBD1 or TRBD2 (5 bases each). CDR1 and CDR2 from the germline V gene are SEHNR and FQNEAQ (reference sequence). CDR3 length equals 13 residues. V lost 6 bases and J lost 3, with 10 bases in between. The CDR3 bases are TGTGCCAGCAGTTCGGGACCTACAGATACGCAGTATTTT. It codes for CASSSGPTDTQYF. Complete variable domain (other parts from reference TRBV7-9 and TRBJ2-3): DTGVSQNPRHKITKRGQNVTFRCDPISEHNRLYWYRQTLGQGPEFLTYFQNEAQLEKSRLLSDRFSAERPKGSFSTLEIQRTEQGDSAMYLCASSSGPTDTQYFGPGTRLTVL.

In DNA, the CDR3 is TGTGCCAGCAGCTTAGGCGGACGGGATGGGCAGTTCTTC. It yields the protein CASSLGGRDGQFF. The V call is TRBV7-9, the J call TRBJ2-1; tentatively, D is TRBD2 (5 bases). The CDR3 length is 13 residues. V shed 1 base and J shed 12 bases, with 13 bases lying between them. CDR1 is SEHNR and CDR2 is FQNEAQ in the germline V gene (reference sequence).